This T cell receptor (beta chain) comes out of a study of cytomegalovirus exposure and HLA in healthy donors. V was clipped by 1 base and J by 6 bases, with 11 bases between them. There are 13 residues in the CDR3. In germline, CDR1 is SGHRS, CDR2 YFSETQ. Study-level results: In a later analysis, most CMV-associated TCR beta chains appeared HLA-restricted. Rare TCR sequences predominated, though certain public TCRs were found in many donors. Later, an analysis found that common viral pathogens appeared to be linked with several of the most significant clusters. It was reported that the classifier diagnosed cytomegalovirus status with high specificity and sensitivity in both the original and validation cohorts.

The PCR made use of 60 Vbeta and 13 Jbeta primers. Generated by immunoSEQ multiplex PCR, the TCRdb table keeps only in-frame clones and is missing some. Of some 150,000 clones in the sample, about three quarters were seen once. Of note for this clone: Its antigen remains unidentified.

The TCR sequence derives from a man between 40 and 49 years old in good health and CMV-seropositive. The chain has TRBV5-1 and TRBJ2-7; D might be TRBD2 (5 bases). Sequencing input: PBMCs. The CDR3 DNA sequence: TGCGCCAGCAGCTTGTGGATGGGGAGCGAGCAGTACTTC. Its protein is CASSLWMGSEQYF.